This T cell receptor (beta chain) is from a study of T cell responses to AZD1222 COVID-19 vaccine (dated by TCRdb to the early 2020s). For the study in its entirety: AZD1222 recipients given second doses at about 4 weeks or at about 12 weeks were pooled, since spike-specific TCR depth and breadth were not found to differ between the two schedules. Trial participants were enrolled by age into subgroups of 18-55, 56-69 and 70-plus years, and about 150, 27 and 61 TCR-sequenced participants, respectively, were included in these subgroups. TCR sequencing was performed for some 250 trial participants, of whom 207 were given two doses of AZD1222 and around 25 were given two doses of MenACWY control vaccine. Summary of the overall study and its limitations: No day 14 peak-response samples were available, so repertoires were characterized only after the peak T cell response. Conclusions about previously exposed vaccinees are limited, since just a handful of AZD1222 recipients were seropositive for SARS-CoV-2 at baseline. After two AZD1222 doses, both the breadth and the depth of spike-specific TCRs were significantly higher than at day 0 and than in MenACWY recipients. The 56-69-year group was small, and its depth increase did not reach significance, likely because of low power. Reportedly, close to half of the unique spike-specific TCRs recognized epitopes lying outside the regions that are mutated in the B.1.351 and B.1.1.7 variants. Participants were mostly white British and included more females than males, and it was suggested by the authors that clonal diversity may have been underestimated. The whole spike protein was spanned by vaccine-associated CD4 TCRs, and dominant responses were seen in regions 160-218 and 743-854.

With regard to this clone: Its recognized antigen is unknown. No clone much larger than this one lies a single base away; base qualities are absent.

The CDR3 regions of human TCRbeta chains were analyzed by immunosequencing. The source study handled its data this way. Repertoire TCRs were matched against a reference library of SARS-CoV-2-specific TCRs generated with the MIRA antigen-specificity platform. Breadth was defined as the fraction of unique TCRs that were SARS-CoV-2-associated, and depth was defined as the fraction of total T cells that were SARS-CoV-2-associated. Using the MIRA data, each spike-specific TCR was mapped to the spike region that the TCR reacts to and placed in a CD4 or CD8 class. Log10-transformed breadth and depth values were compared by one-way ANOVA with Sidak's multiple comparisons tests. The clones in this table, taken by TCRdb from immuneACCESS, are in-frame only. Not every clone is retained; where verified, under half of the shortfall comes from an unresolved V gene, and the cause of the rest is unknown. The V and J calls and clone size are taken from that table; D and trimming were inferred from the DNA. Across this sample there are fewer than 200,000 clones, with more than 80% seen only once. The ten largest clones represent under 6.5% of the sample.

Explained via the paper, the time point label denotes: baseline before first vaccination. Vaccinee samples came from UK trials COV001 and COV002, including a single-blind randomized controlled phase 2/3 trial of AZD1222 (ChAdOx1 nCoV-19) in healthy adults. Trial participant PBMC samples were collected at day 0 and day 28 after the second dose for TCRbeta chain sequencing. According to the germline V gene, CDR1 reads KGHSH and CDR2 reads LQKENI. Its CDR3 holds 13 amino acids, cysteine through phenylalanine. Just CDR3 DNA is preserved here, 39 bases in frame from base 1. The junction shows trimming of 5 bases on V and 8 bases on J, and the gene matches do not reach 4 bases of it.

The chain links TRBV18 with TRBJ1-4; the junction holds 8 bases that match TRBD1. This TCR was sampled from an adult in good health. The source was peripheral blood, collected on day 0 of AZD1222 vaccination. The CDR3 in this case is CASSLQGAEKLFF. In nucleotides, the sequence is TGTGCCAGCTCATTGCAGGGGGCGGAAAAACTGTTTTTT.